This T cell receptor (beta chain) was documented in a study of CD8+ T cells in alopecia areata. Sample treatment: oral pan-JAK inhibitor, 5-10 mg twice daily. It was cDNA, reverse transcribed from extracted RNA, that served as the sequencing template. This table comes from immunoSEQ multiplex PCR, and its TCRdb copy is limited to in-frame clones, with some not included. The sample has about 200,000 clones, roughly 60% seen once. The V gene's germline CDR1 is MNHEY and CDR2 SMNVEV (reference sequence). V was clipped by 2 bases and J by 3 bases, with 16 bases between them. This CDR3 contains 16 residues.

This chain joins TRBV27 and TRBJ2-5; D is uncertain. This TCR came from a human donor with alopecia areata. The sequences come from CD4+ T cells sorted from blood, collected at week 24, from a patient treated with tofacitinib. The CDR3 coding sequence is TGTGCCAGCAGTTTAATGCTCGGTAGTTTTAAAGAGACCCAGTACTTC. Translating gives CASSLMLGSFKETQYF.